Below are 12 T cell receptor beta chains sequenced from a single sample in a study of blood T cell repertoires in COVID-19. Generated by immunoSEQ multiplex PCR, the TCRdb table keeps only in-frame clones and is missing some. The sample records around 150,000 clones, 88% being singletons. Input material: PBMCs or T cells enriched from blood (not recorded which). The receptors shown here come from a woman in her 50s who had recovered from COVID-19.

The J gene is TRBJ1-1, the V gene TRBV5-1, with 8 bases matching TRBD1. CDR3 length: 13 amino acids. The germline gives CDR1 SGHRS, CDR2 YFSETQ. The ends lost 3 bases at V and 11 bases at J; junction bases unmatched: 9. The CDR3 is CASSSTGGWGAFF. DNA for the CDR3: TGCGCCAGCAGCTCTACAGGGGGTTGGGGTGCTTTCTTT. Based on the CDR3 plus reference TRBV5-1 and TRBJ1-1, the full variable domain is KAGVTQTPRYLIKTRGQQVTLSCSPISGHRSVSWYQQTPGQGLQFLFEYFSETQRNKGNFPGRFSGRQFSNSRSEMNVSTLELGDSALYLCASSSTGGWGAFFGQGTRLTVV.

This chain uses TRBV5-4 with TRBJ1-1, with D maybe TRBD1 (6 bases). The germline CDR1 and CDR2 sequences are SGHNT and YYREEE (reference sequence). Deletions cut 7 bases from V and 1 base from J, with 11 bases between. The CDR3 contains 13 residues. The CDR3 is CASGPTGNTEAFF. CDR3 DNA sequence: TGTGCCAGCGGTCCGACAGGGAACACTGAAGCTTTCTTT.

The chain carries TRBV9 and TRBJ1-4; 11 bases are shared with TRBD1. CDR1 SGDLS and CDR2 YYNGEE come from the germline V gene. The CDR3 consists of 16 residues. With V trimmed by 4 bases and J by 3 bases, 5 bases remained unmatched. CDR3 region: CASSIGQGASNEKLFF. The DNA for the CDR3 is TGTGCCAGCAGCATTGGACAGGGGGCTTCTAATGAAAAACTGTTTTTT.

The rearrangement links TRBV19 to TRBJ2-1, with D perhaps TRBD1 (5 bases). This CDR3 is built from 12 residues. Germline V lookup: CDR1 LNHDA, CDR2 SQIVND (reference sequence). V shed 6 bases and J shed 8 bases, with 11 bases lying between them. This chain's CDR3 is CASRALGDEQFF. The CDR3 DNA is TGTGCCAGTAGAGCGCTAGGGGATGAGCAGTTCTTC.

The rearrangement uses TRBV27 and TRBJ1-1; the D gene is possibly TRBD1 (5 bases). The CDR3 runs to 14 residues. V lost 4 bases, J lost 4 bases, and 13 bases lay in between. Germline V lookup: CDR1 MNHEY, CDR2 SMNVEV (reference sequence). The CDR3 DNA is TGTGCCAGCAGTTCCGGGGGGAGGGTCACTGAAGCTTTCTTT. This translates into CASSSGGRVTEAFF.

The chain is built from TRBV5-1 and TRBJ2-2; D uncertain. The CDR3 spans 16 residues. CDR1 is SGHRS and CDR2 is YFSETQ in the germline V gene. The V end lost 1 base, the J end lost 1 base, and 11 bases lay between the germline ends. CDR3 amino acids: CASSLMGSLNTGELFF. The CDR3 coding sequence is TGCGCCAGCAGCTTGATGGGCAGCCTGAACACCGGGGAGCTGTTTTTT. The variable domain in full, with the rest retrieved from reference TRBV5-1 and TRBJ2-2, is KAGVTQTPRYLIKTRGQQVTLSCSPISGHRSVSWYQQTPGQGLQFLFEYFSETQRNKGNFPGRFSGRQFSNSRSEMNVSTLELGDSALYLCASSLMGSLNTGELFFGEGSRLTVL.

The rearrangement joins TRBV6-8 to TRBJ2-5; 8 bases line up with TRBD1. V lost 7 bases and J lost 5; bases outside the gene matches: 6. In germline, CDR1 is MNHGY, CDR2 SAAAGT. The CDR3 runs to 13 residues. The CDR3 region is CASKHRGLETQYF. The CDR3 DNA reads as TGTGCCAGCAAGCACAGGGGGTTGGAGACCCAGTACTTC.

The gene calls are TRBV7-2 and TRBJ1-2, with 10 bases matching TRBD1. Losses at the gene ends were 5 bases for V and 7 bases for J; bases not matched to a gene: 16. The germline CDR1 and CDR2 sequences are SGHTA and FQGNSA. The CDR3 loop spans 17 amino acids. The CDR3 reads CASSHNERTGGFIGYTF. DNA of the CDR3: TGTGCCAGCAGCCACAACGAACGGACAGGGGGGTTCATTGGCTACACCTTC.

J is TRBJ2-3 and V is TRBV5-5; 8 bases are a match to TRBD1. V shed 3 bases, J shed 4 bases, and the junction held 13 bases outside the gene matches. Germline V gives CDR1 SGHKS, CDR2 YYEKEE (reference sequence). The CDR3 has 17 residues. This CDR3 reads CASSSGVGTGGSDTQYF. In DNA form, the CDR3 reads TGTGCCAGCAGCTCCGGCGTCGGGACAGGAGGATCAGATACGCAGTATTTT. Using reference TRBV5-5 and TRBJ2-3 for the parts outside the CDR3, the full variable domain is DAGVTQSPTHLIKTRGQQVTLRCSPISGHKSVSWYQQVLGQGPQFIFQYYEKEERGRGNFPDRFSARQFPNYSSELNVNALLLGDSALYLCASSSGVGTGGSDTQYFGPGTRLTVL.

The J gene is TRBJ1-1, the V gene TRBV19; 11 nucleotides match TRBD1. The CDR3 extends over 13 amino acids. Germline V gene lookup returns CDR1 LNHDA and CDR2 SQIVND (reference sequence). Trimming removed 6 bases from V and 4 bases from J; junction bases left unmatched: 1. This CDR3 reads CASRGTGGTEAFF. The CDR3 nucleotides are TGTGCCAGTAGGGGGACAGGGGGCACTGAAGCTTTCTTT. Looking up the rest from reference TRBV19 and TRBJ1-1 gives the full variable domain: DGGITQSPKYLFRKEGQNVTLSCEQNLNHDAMYWYRQDPGQGLRLIYYSQIVNDFQKGDIAEGYSVSREKKESFPLTVTSAQKNPTAFYLCASRGTGGTEAFFGQGTRLTVV.

This clone came up once. The genes are TRBV30 and TRBJ2-7; TRBD2 aligns across 8 bases. Germline CDR1 reads GTSNPN; CDR2 reads SVGIG (reference sequence). With 4 bases clipped from V and 7 bases from J, the junction kept 24 bases outside the gene matches. The CDR3 covers 18 residues. The CDR3 loop is CAWMEVRGGGLVPLEQYF. In DNA, the CDR3 is TGTGCCTGGATGGAGGTCAGGGGTGGGGGACTAGTCCCTTTGGAGCAGTACTTC.

The chain employs TRBV5-1 and TRBJ1-3, with 10 bases identical to TRBD1. Germline V gives CDR1 SGHRS, CDR2 YFSETQ. Trimming at V came to 1 base and at J to 0 bases, leaving 7 bases not matched to a gene. CDR3 length: 18 amino acids. The CDR3 DNA is TGCGCCAGCAGCTTGTCGTGGGACAGGGGCGGCTCTGGAAACACCATATATTTT. Its protein is CASSLSWDRGGSGNTIYF.